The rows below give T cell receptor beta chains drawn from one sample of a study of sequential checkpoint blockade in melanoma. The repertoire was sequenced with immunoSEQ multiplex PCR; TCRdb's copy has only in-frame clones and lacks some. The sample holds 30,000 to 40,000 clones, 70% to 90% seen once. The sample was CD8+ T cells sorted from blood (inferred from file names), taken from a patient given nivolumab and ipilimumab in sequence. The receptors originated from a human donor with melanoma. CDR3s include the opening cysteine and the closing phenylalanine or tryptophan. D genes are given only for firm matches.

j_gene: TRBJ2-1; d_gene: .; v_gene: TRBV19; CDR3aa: CASSISSNEQFF
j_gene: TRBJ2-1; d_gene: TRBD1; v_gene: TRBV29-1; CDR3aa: CSVETGGTSYEQFF
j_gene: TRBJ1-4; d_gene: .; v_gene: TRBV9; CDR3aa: CASSPGLPGKLFF
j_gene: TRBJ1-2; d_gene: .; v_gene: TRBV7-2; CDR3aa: CASSLAHGDYGYTF
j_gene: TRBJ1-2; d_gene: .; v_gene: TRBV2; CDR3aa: CASSEAARTNYGYTF
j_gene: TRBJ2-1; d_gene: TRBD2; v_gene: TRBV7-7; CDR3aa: CASSLDPGGPRNEQFF
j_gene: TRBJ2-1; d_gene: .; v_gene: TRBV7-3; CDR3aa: CASSLSVGPVEQFF
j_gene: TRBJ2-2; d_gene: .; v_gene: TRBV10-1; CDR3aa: CASSESWGDGELFF
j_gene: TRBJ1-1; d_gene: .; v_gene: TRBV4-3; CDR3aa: CASSQERRGETSNTEAFF
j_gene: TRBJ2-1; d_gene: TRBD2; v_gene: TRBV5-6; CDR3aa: CASSSSGSSYNEQFF
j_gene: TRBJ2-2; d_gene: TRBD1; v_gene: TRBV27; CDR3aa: CASRDSNTGELFF
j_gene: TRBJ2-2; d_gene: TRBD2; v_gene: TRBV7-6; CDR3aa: CASSLAPGRYTGELFF
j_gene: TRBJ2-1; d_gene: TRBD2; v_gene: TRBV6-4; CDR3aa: CASSDPGLAPGEQFF
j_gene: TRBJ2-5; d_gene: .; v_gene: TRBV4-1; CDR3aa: CASSQGDFQETQYF
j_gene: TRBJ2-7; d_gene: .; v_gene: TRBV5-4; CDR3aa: CASTGAGPSYEQYF
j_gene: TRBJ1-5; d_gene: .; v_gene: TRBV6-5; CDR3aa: CASSYYRDQPQHF
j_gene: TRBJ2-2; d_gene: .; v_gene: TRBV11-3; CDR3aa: CASSRESPGELFF
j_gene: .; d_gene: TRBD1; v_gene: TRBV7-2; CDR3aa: CASSSSRTGGIYEQYF
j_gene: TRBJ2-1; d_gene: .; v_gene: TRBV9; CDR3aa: CASSGAAQPYNEQFF
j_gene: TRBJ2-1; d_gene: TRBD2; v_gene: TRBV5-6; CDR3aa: CASSLAGKSAGGRNEQFF